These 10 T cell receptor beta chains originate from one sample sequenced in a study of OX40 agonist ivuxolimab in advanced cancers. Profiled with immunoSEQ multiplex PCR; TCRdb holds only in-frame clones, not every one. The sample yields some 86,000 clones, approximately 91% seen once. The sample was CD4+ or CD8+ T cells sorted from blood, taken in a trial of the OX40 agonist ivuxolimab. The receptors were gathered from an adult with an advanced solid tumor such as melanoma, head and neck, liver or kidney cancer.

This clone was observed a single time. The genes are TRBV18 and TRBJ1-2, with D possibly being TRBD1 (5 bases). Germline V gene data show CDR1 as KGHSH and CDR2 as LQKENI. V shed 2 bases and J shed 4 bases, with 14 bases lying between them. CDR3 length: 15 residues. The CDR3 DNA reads TGTGCCAGCTCACCAACGACAGCCCTAGGCTATGGCTACACCTTC. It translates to CASSPTTALGYGYTF.

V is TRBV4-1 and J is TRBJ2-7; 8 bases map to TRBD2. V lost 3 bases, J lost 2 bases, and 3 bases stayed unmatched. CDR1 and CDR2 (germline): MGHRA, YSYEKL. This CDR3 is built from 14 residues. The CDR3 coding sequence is TGCGCCAGCAGCCAGCTAGCGGGCACCTACGAGCAGTACTTC. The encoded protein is CASSQLAGTYEQYF.

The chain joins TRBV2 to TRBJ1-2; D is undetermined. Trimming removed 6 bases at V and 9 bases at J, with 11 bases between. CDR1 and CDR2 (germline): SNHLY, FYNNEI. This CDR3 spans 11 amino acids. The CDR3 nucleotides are TGTGCCAGCAGGACAACTGGAAGCTACACCTTC. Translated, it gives CASRTTGSYTF.

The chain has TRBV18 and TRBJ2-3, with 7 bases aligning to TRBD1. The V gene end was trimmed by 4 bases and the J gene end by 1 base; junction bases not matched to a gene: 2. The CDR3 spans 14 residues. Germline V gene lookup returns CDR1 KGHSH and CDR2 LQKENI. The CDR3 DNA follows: TGTGCCAGCTCACTTGGGACAGGCACAGATACGCAGTATTTT. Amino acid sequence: CASSLGTGTDTQYF.

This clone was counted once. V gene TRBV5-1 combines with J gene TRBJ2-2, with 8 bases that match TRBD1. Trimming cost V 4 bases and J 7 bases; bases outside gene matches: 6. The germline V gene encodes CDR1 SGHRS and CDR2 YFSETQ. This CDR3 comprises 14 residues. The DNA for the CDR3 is TGCGCCAGCAGCCCAGGACAGGGAGGCGGGGAGCTGTTTTTT. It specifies CASSPGQGGGELFF.

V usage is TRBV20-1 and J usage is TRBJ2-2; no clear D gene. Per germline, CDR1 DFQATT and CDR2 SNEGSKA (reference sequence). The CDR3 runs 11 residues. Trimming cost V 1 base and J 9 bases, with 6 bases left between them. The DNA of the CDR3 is TGCAGTGCTAGAGGGGCGCGGGAGCTGTTTTTT. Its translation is CSARGARELFF.

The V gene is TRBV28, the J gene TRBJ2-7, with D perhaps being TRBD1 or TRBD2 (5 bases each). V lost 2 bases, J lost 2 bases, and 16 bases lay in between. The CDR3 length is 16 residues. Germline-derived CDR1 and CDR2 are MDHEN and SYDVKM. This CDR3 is CASSLLIGASPYEQYF. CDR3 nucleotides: TGTGCCAGCAGTTTACTTATCGGGGCATCACCCTACGAGCAGTACTTC. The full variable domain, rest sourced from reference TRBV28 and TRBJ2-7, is DVKVTQSSRYLVKRTGEKVFLECVQDMDHENMFWYRQDPGLGLRLIYFSYDVKMKEKGDIPEGYSVSREKKERFSLILESASTNQTSMYLCASSLLIGASPYEQYFGPGTRLTVT.

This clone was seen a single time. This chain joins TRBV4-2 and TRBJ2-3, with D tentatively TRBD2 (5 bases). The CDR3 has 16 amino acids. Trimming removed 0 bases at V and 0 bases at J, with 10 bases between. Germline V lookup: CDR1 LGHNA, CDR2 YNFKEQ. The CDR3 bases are TGTGCCAGCAGCCAAGAACCGACGGGAAGCACAGATACGCAGTATTTT. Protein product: CASSQEPTGSTDTQYF.

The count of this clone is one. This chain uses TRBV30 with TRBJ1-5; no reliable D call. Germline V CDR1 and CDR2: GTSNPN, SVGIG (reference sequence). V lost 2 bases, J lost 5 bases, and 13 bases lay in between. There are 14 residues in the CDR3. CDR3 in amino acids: CAWSSVSADQPQHF. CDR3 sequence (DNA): TGTGCCTGGAGTTCTGTGTCAGCCGATCAGCCCCAGCATTTT.

The CDR3 protein is CASNRADTQYF. The CDR3 DNA sequence: TGTGCCAGCAACAGGGCAGATACGCAGTATTTT. The V call is TRBV6-1, the J call TRBJ2-3, with D tentatively TRBD1 (6 bases). This CDR3 is 11 amino acids long. Germline V gives CDR1 MNHNS, CDR2 SASEGT. Trimming took 7 bases from V and 4 from J, leaving 6 bases between them.